These T cell receptor beta chains were read from a single sample in a study of blood T cell repertoires in COVID-19. The method was immunoSEQ multiplex PCR; TCRdb's version includes in-frame clones alone and lacks a portion of them. The data show roughly 140,000 clones, roughly 87% seen once. Sequenced: peripheral blood. All receptors derive from a woman aged 55-70 years with active or convalescent COVID-19. The CDR3 runs from the conserved cysteine through the conserved F or W. D genes are given only for firm matches. Only some rows state a clone size, as once, few, many or a class for expanded clones.

TRBJ2-2	-	TRBV10-3	-	CAITSDLSTGELFF	TGTGCCATCACTTCAGACTTATCCACCGGGGAGCTGTTTTTT
TRBJ2-7	-	TRBV9	-	CASSVEGGSEQYF	TGTGCCAGCAGCGTAGAAGGAGGGTCCGAGCAGTACTTC
TRBJ1-1	-	TRBV7-3	-	CASAMTGQDTEAFF	TGTGCCAGTGCGATGACAGGTCAGGACACTGAAGCTTTCTTT
TRBJ1-4	-	TRBV7-9	TRBD1	CASSLLRKGQTRLNEKLFF	TGTGCCAGCAGCTTACTACGAAAGGGACAGACTAGGCTTAATGAAAAACTGTTTTTT
TRBJ2-3	-	TRBV24-1	-	CATAGRGSTDTQYF	TGTGCCACCGCTGGACGGGGGAGCACAGATACGCAGTATTTT
TRBJ1-2	-	TRBV15	TRBD1	CATSRGVGQGTNYGYTF	TGTGCCACCAGCAGAGGGGTAGGACAGGGGACCAACTATGGCTACACCTTC
TRBJ1-6	-	TRBV18	-	CASSPQGHGYNSPLHF	TGTGCCAGCTCACCACAGGGGCACGGTTATAATTCACCCCTCCACTTT
TRBJ2-3	-	TRBV27	-	CASSFGRATDTQYF	TGTGCCAGCAGTTTTGGCAGGGCCACAGATACGCAGTATTTT
TRBJ1-2	-	TRBV4-1	TRBD1	CASSQVQGAGYGYTF	TGCGCCAGCAGCCAAGTACAGGGGGCAGGCTATGGCTACACCTTC
TRBJ1-6	once	TRBV19	-	CASVRHGGFDSPLHF	TGTGCCAGTGTAAGGCACGGAGGGTTTGATTCACCCCTCCACTTT
TRBJ1-3	-	TRBV5-1	-	CASSPGQTSGNTIYF	TGCGCCAGCAGCCCCGGACAGACCTCTGGAAACACCATATATTTT
TRBJ2-2	-	TRBV3-1/TRBV3-2	-	CASKSPGGRENTGELFF	TGTGCCAGCAAATCCCCCGGGGGGCGAGAGAACACCGGGGAGCTGTTTTTT
TRBJ1-6	-	TRBV10-3	TRBD1	CAISESGQGVSPLHF	TGTGCCATCAGTGAGTCGGGACAGGGGGTTTCACCCCTCCACTTT
TRBJ1-1	-	TRBV12-3/TRBV12-4	-	CASHTITEAFF	TGTGCCAGCCATACAATCACTGAAGCTTTCTTT
TRBJ1-5	-	TRBV6-6	-	CASSGLNQPQHF	TGTGCCAGCAGTGGACTCAATCAGCCCCAGCATTTT
TRBJ1-2	-	TRBV10-3	-	CAISESGDYGYTF	TGTGCCATCAGTGAGTCCGGGGACTATGGCTACACCTTC
TRBJ2-2	few	TRBV5-5	TRBD1	CASGWTGYTGELFF	TGTGCCAGCGGATGGACAGGCTACACCGGGGAGCTGTTTTTT
TRBJ1-4	-	TRBV12-5	-	CASGLGKTGVAEKLFF	TGTGCTAGTGGTTTGGGCAAGACAGGTGTGGCTGAAAAACTGTTTTTT
TRBJ1-1	-	TRBV11-2	TRBD1	CASSLDRAGITEAFF	TGTGCCAGCAGCCTAGACAGGGCGGGGATCACTGAAGCTTTCTTT
TRBJ1-2	-	TRBV7-2	-	CASSLGQGGGYTF	TGTGCCAGCAGCTTAGGGCAGGGTGGAGGCTACACCTTC
TRBJ2-7	-	TRBV10-3	-	CAISESEGGGLYEQYF	TGTGCCATCAGTGAGTCGGAAGGAGGGGGCCTCTACGAGCAGTACTTC
TRBJ2-1	-	TRBV5-4	-	CASSLYNEQFF	TGTGCCAGCAGCCTTTACAATGAGCAGTTCTTC
TRBJ2-5	-	TRBV7-3	TRBD2	CASSLRTSGGNQETQYF	TGTGCCAGCAGCTTAAGGACTAGCGGGGGGAATCAAGAGACCCAGTACTTC
TRBJ1-1	-	TRBV5-4	-	CASSSGWNTEAFF	TGTGCCAGCAGCTCGGGGTGGAACACTGAAGCTTTCTTT
TRBJ1-1	-	TRBV4-3	TRBD1	CASSQRQGTEAFF	TGCGCCAGCAGCCAAAGACAGGGCACTGAAGCTTTCTTT
TRBJ1-1	-	TRBV9	-	CASSDGGVATEAFF	TGTGCCAGCAGCGACGGCGGCGTGGCCACTGAAGCTTTCTTT
TRBJ2-7	-	TRBV30	-	CAWSGRTWRPYEQYF	TGTGCCTGGAGTGGGAGGACCTGGAGGCCCTACGAGCAGTACTTC
TRBJ2-7	-	TRBV4-1	TRBD1	CASSQPGQSYEQYF	TGCGCCAGCAGCCAACCGGGACAGTCCTACGAGCAGTACTTC
TRBJ1-5	-	TRBV10-3	TRBD1	CAISDTTGDQPQHF	TGTGCCATCAGTGATACGACAGGGGATCAGCCCCAGCATTTT
TRBJ1-1	-	TRBV5-3	-	CARSCLPEEDTEAFF	TGTGCCAGAAGCTGCTTGCCAGAGGAGGACACTGAAGCTTTCTTT
TRBJ2-7	-	TRBV7-2	-	CASSPASSREQYF	TGTGCCAGCAGCCCGGCCAGCTCTAGGGAGCAGTACTTC
TRBJ2-3	-	TRBV6-5	TRBD2	CASSPGREYTDTQYF	TGTGCCAGCAGCCCCGGGCGGGAGTACACAGATACGCAGTATTTT
TRBJ2-3	-	TRBV18	TRBD1	CASSPPTSRGHGTDTQYF	TGTGCCAGCTCACCACCAACCTCGAGGGGGCACGGCACAGATACGCAGTATTTT
TRBJ1-1	-	TRBV9	-	CASSVGAGTEAFF	TGTGCCAGCAGCGTAGGGGCAGGCACTGAAGCTTTCTTT
TRBJ2-2	once	TRBV7-9	TRBD2	CASSTNSGGNTGELFF	TGTGCCAGCAGTACAAATAGCGGGGGGAACACCGGGGAGCTGTTTTTT
TRBJ1-1	-	TRBV5-1	-	CASSLLTALNTEAFF	TGCGCCAGCAGCTTGCTGACAGCCCTGAACACTGAAGCTTTCTTT
TRBJ2-7	few	TRBV6-5	TRBD1	CASSPGTAFYEQYF	TGTGCCAGCAGCCCCGGGACAGCTTTCTACGAGCAGTACTTC
TRBJ2-3	-	TRBV9	TRBD1	CASSAGQSQGDTQYF	TGTGCCAGCAGCGCCGGACAGTCACAGGGGGATACGCAGTATTTT
TRBJ1-2	-	TRBV19	TRBD1	CASSITFTGTEVYGYTF	TGTGCCAGTAGCATCACTTTCACCGGGACAGAAGTCTATGGCTACACCTTC
TRBJ1-5	once	TRBV4-1	TRBD1	CASSHSGQPYSNQPQHF	TGCGCCAGCAGCCATTCGGGACAGCCCTATAGCAATCAGCCCCAGCATTTT
TRBJ1-2	-	TRBV6-6	-	CASSYSPGGDYGYTF	TGTGCCAGCAGTTACTCGCCGGGGGGTGACTATGGCTACACCTTC
TRBJ1-2	-	TRBV5-1	TRBD1	CASRAPTGGGYGYTF	TGCGCCAGCAGAGCTCCCACAGGGGGCGGCTATGGCTACACCTTC
TRBJ1-5	-	TRBV18	-	CASSPPPGGNQPQHF	TGTGCCAGCTCACCACCGCCGGGGGGAAATCAGCCCCAGCATTTT
TRBJ1-1	-	TRBV19	-	CASGRGGLNTEAFF	TGTGCCAGTGGGAGAGGGGGATTGAACACTGAAGCTTTCTTT
TRBJ2-5	-	TRBV19	TRBD1	CASSIVRGQETQYF	TGTGCCAGTAGTATAGTCAGGGGGCAAGAGACCCAGTACTTC
TRBJ1-3	-	TRBV14	-	CASSREPPNTIYF	TGTGCCAGCAGCCGCGAACCCCCAAACACCATATATTTT
TRBJ1-6	-	TRBV6-6	TRBD1	CASSRWGQNYNSPLHF	TGTGCCAGCAGTCGATGGGGACAGAACTATAATTCACCCCTCCACTTT
TRBJ1-5	-	TRBV15	-	CATSRMNDSPPQHF	TGTGCCACCAGCAGAATGAACGACAGTCCTCCCCAGCATTTT
TRBJ2-5	few	TRBV6-6	TRBD2	CASSQNRGGQETQYF	TGTGCCAGCAGCCAGAATCGGGGGGGTCAAGAGACCCAGTACTTC